The 6 T cell receptor beta chains below come from one sample, sequenced in a study of OX40 agonist ivuxolimab in advanced cancers. Some clones are missing from TCRdb's copy, which holds only in-frame ones; the method was immunoSEQ multiplex PCR. Found here are about 98,000 clones, roughly nine tenths of them singletons; the top ten hold 0.8% to 1%. Sequencing used CD4+ or CD8+ T cells sorted from blood, obtained in a trial of the OX40 agonist ivuxolimab. These TCRs come from an adult with an advanced solid tumor such as melanoma, head and neck, liver or kidney cancer.

The rearrangement links TRBV18 to TRBJ2-1; 7 bases are shared with TRBD1. J lost 0 bases, V lost 1 base, and 12 bases had no gene match. This CDR3 is built from 19 residues. The V gene's germline CDR1 is KGHSH and CDR2 LQKENI. The chain's CDR3 is CASSPLDRPPTSSYNEQFF. The DNA for the CDR3 is TGTGCCAGCTCACCACTGGACAGGCCCCCCACCAGCTCCTACAATGAGCAGTTCTTC.

This sequence joins TRBV7-2 and TRBJ1-2; possibly TRBD1 for D (6 bases). V was clipped by 1 base and J by 2 bases, with 8 bases between them. The CDR3 consists of 14 residues. Germline V CDR1 and CDR2: SGHTA, FQGNSA. CDR3 coding DNA: TGTGCCAGCAGCTTAGACGGACAGAACTATGGCTACACCTTC. This sequence encodes CASSLDGQNYGYTF.

The genes are TRBV5-4 and TRBJ2-1; TRBD2 aligns across 9 bases. With 1 base clipped from V and 6 bases from J, the junction kept 2 bases outside the gene matches. CDR1 is SGHNT, CDR2 YYREEE, per germline (reference sequence). The CDR3 is made up of 14 amino acids. The CDR3 DNA is TGTGCCAGCAGCTTGACTAGCGGGCCCAATGAGCAGTTCTTC. Its translation: CASSLTSGPNEQFF.

Details on this clone: A read error may account for a junction end that differs from germline. The same CDR3 arises from other DNA sequences in this sample as well. This chain connects TRBV7-7 to TRBJ2-2; the D is unclear. The CDR3 loop spans 13 amino acids. Germline CDR1 SSHAT, CDR2 FNYEAQ (reference sequence). This CDR3 reads CASSPRADGELFF. The CDR3 nucleotides are TGTGCTAGCAGCCCCCGGGCGGACGGGGAGCTGTTTTTT. Full variable domain (remainder filled in from reference TRBV7-7 and TRBJ2-2): GAGVSQSPRYKVTKRGQDVTLRCDPISSHATLYWYQQALGQGPEFLTYFNYEAQPDKSGLPSDRFSAERPEGSISTLTIQRTEQRDSAMYRCASSPRADGELFFGEGSRLTVL.

About this clone itself: This sample includes further DNA sequences coding for the same CDR3. The rearrangement uses TRBV7-2 and TRBJ2-1, with D unclear. The CDR3 covers 11 residues. V lost 3 bases and J 4 bases, leaving 1 base between the germline ends. Germline V gene data show CDR1 as SGHTA and CDR2 as FQGNSA. In DNA, the CDR3 is TGTGCCAGCAGCTTTTACAATGAGCAGTTCTTC. Protein: CASSFYNEQFF.

The CDR3 loop is CAISARQVATNEKLFF. CDR3 nucleotides: TGTGCCATCAGTGCCCGACAGGTCGCAACTAATGAAAAACTGTTTTTT. The chain employs TRBV10-3 and TRBJ1-4; TRBD1 is a possible D gene (6 bases). The V end was cut by 4 bases, the J end by 0 bases, with 12 bases between. The CDR3 is made up of 16 amino acids. CDR1 is ENHRY and CDR2 is SYGVKD in the germline V gene.